A single sample gave rise to the 4 T cell receptor beta chains below, sequenced in a study of spatial heterogeneity in lung cancer (dated by TCRdb to about 2019). Per the publication, the time point label means: sample taken at primary tumor resection. Overall study outcomes, separate from this receptor: The number of expanded intratumoral alpha and beta TCRs correlated with the tumor nonsynonymous mutation count.

The library came from 5' RACE. Instrument on record: NextSeq 500. In-frame beta chains were kept once TCRdb had trimmed the public reads at Q25 with fastp and called clones with MiXCR. CDR3 protein sequences are deduplicated, and each keeps its most common genes and DNA. Within this sample are about 13,000 distinct CDR3 sequences, with roughly 5.6% of them counted one time only. The ten largest clones take up approximately 25% of the sample. These receptors' targets are unknown. Specimen: lung tumor tissue, collected at surgery. The receptor set was obtained from a male donor with early-stage non-small cell lung cancer.

About this clonotype: Since a much larger clone is just one base distant, this may be a read error. Little can be read into the size of this beta chain, an off-target read in a library designed for alpha chains. The rearrangement joins TRBV28 to TRBJ1-6; D is perhaps TRBD1 (6 bases). The CDR3 length is 14 residues. Germline-derived CDR1 and CDR2 are MDHEN and SYDVKM. The CDR3 region has the DNA TGTGCCAACAGTTTGAGGCAGGGGCGTTCACCCCTCCACTTT. Amino acids: CANSLRQGRSPLHF.

On this clonotype itself: A library made for alpha chains picked up this beta chain off target, so its size means little. The chain is built from TRBV7-8 and TRBJ2-6; D ambiguous. The CDR3 runs to 18 residues. V was cut by 2 bases and J by 0 bases, with 14 bases left in between. Per the germline V gene, CDR1 is SGHVS and CDR2 is FQNEAQ. The CDR3 loop reads CASSLRDRLASGANVLTF. As DNA, the CDR3 is TGTGCCAGCAGCTTAAGGGATAGACTGGCCTCTGGGGCCAACGTCCTGACTTTC.

This clonotype has a handful of counts. Within a library made for alpha chains, this beta chain is off target, and its count is uninformative. This chain joins TRBV10-3 and TRBJ2-1; a weak D match, TRBD2 (6 bases). The CDR3 runs to 16 residues. With 0 bases removed from V and 5 bases from J, the gap between germline ends came to 14 bases. In germline, CDR1 is ENHRY, CDR2 SYGVKD. CDR3 residues: CAISESKIGGDNEQFF. Here the CDR3 DNA reads TGTGCCATCAGTGAGTCAAAGATTGGAGGGGACAATGAGCAGTTCTTC.

The sample holds many counts of this clonotype. This beta chain represents an off-target read in a library built for alpha chains; its size is of limited meaning. The gene calls are TRBV20-1 and TRBJ2-3; D is undetermined. From germline, CDR1 is DFQATT and CDR2 SNEGSKA (reference sequence). This CDR3 has 15 residues. V lost 6 bases to trimming and J lost 1 base, with 17 bases between them. CDR3 DNA: TGCAGTGCACCTTCCGTTGAACAAGGCACAGATACGCAGTATTTT. This sequence encodes CSAPSVEQGTDTQYF.